Listed below are T cell receptor beta chains from one sample, sequenced in a study of CD8 T cells in Susac syndrome. TCRdb passed the immunoSEQ multiplex PCR reads through MiXCR, listing each CDR3 protein once. The table has about 29,000 distinct CDR3 sequences, around 94% seen once; the top ten hold 0.27%. Sequenced input: CD8+ T cells from PBMCs. Source of these receptors: a human donor in good health. CDR3s include the opening cysteine and the closing phenylalanine or tryptophan. Fields, in order: D gene, clone size, V gene, J gene, CDR3 DNA, CDR3 protein. D genes are given only for firm matches. Some rows mark clone size as missing; the rest say once, few, many or name a class of expanded clone.

d_call: .
clone_size: .
v_call: TRBV11-2
j_call: TRBJ1-1
cdr3_nt: TGTGCCAGCAGCTTAGGACGGACAGTGAACACTGAAGCTTTCTTT
cdr3_aa: CASSLGRTVNTEAFF

d_call: .
clone_size: .
v_call: TRBV12-3/TRBV12-4
j_call: TRBJ1-1
cdr3_nt: TGTGCCAGCAGCCGCGGGGGGGCGTACACTGAAGCTTTCTTT
cdr3_aa: CASSRGGAYTEAFF

d_call: .
clone_size: once
v_call: TRBV10-1
j_call: TRBJ2-7
cdr3_nt: TGCGCCAGCAGTGACAGGGATTTAGTCATCCCTCACTACGAGCAGTACTTC
cdr3_aa: CASSDRDLVIPHYEQYF

d_call: .
clone_size: .
v_call: TRBV7-8
j_call: TRBJ2-7
cdr3_nt: TGTGCCAGCAGCTTAGCGCGGGGTCCGATCTCCTACGAGCAGTACTTC
cdr3_aa: CASSLARGPISYEQYF

d_call: TRBD1
clone_size: .
v_call: TRBV13
j_call: TRBJ2-5
cdr3_nt: TGTGCCAGCAGCTCAGGGGGCGTCTGGCCCCAGTACTTC
cdr3_aa: CASSSGGVWPQYF

d_call: .
clone_size: few
v_call: TRBV9
j_call: TRBJ2-7
cdr3_nt: TGTGCCAGCAGCGTAGATCTTGGGGGGCTCAACGAGCAGTACTTC
cdr3_aa: CASSVDLGGLNEQYF

d_call: .
clone_size: .
v_call: TRBV5-1
j_call: TRBJ1-2
cdr3_nt: TGCGCCAGCAGCTTGGGGGACTGGCCCCCGCCGGATCATGGCTACACCTTC
cdr3_aa: CASSLGDWPPPDHGYTF

d_call: .
clone_size: once
v_call: TRBV10-2
j_call: TRBJ2-5
cdr3_nt: TGCGCCAGCAGGGACGGGGGGCTATCCCAAGAGACCCAGTACTTC
cdr3_aa: CASRDGGLSQETQYF

d_call: .
clone_size: .
v_call: TRBV7-6
j_call: TRBJ1-3
cdr3_nt: TGTGCCAGCAGCTTAGCGACAGGAAACACCATATATTTT
cdr3_aa: CASSLATGNTIYF

d_call: .
clone_size: once
v_call: TRBV27
j_call: TRBJ1-6
cdr3_nt: TGTGCCAGCAGTTTATTGTCCGCAAATACCCGAGGACATCAAATCGGGCCCCTCCACTTT
cdr3_aa: CASSLLSANTRGHQIGPLHF

d_call: TRBD2
clone_size: .
v_call: TRBV20-1
j_call: TRBJ2-3
cdr3_nt: TGCAGTGCTAGAGGGGGACTAGCGGGCCGCACAGATACGCAGTATTTT
cdr3_aa: CSARGGLAGRTDTQYF

d_call: .
clone_size: .
v_call: TRBV5-6
j_call: TRBJ2-2
cdr3_nt: TGTGCCAGCAGCCCGGGACGGACCGGGGAGCTGTTTTTT
cdr3_aa: CASSPGRTGELFF

d_call: .
clone_size: .
v_call: TRBV13
j_call: TRBJ2-1
cdr3_nt: TGTGCCAGCAGCTCGAGAGGGGTTGGGCAGTTCTTC
cdr3_aa: CASSSRGVGQFF

d_call: .
clone_size: .
v_call: TRBV20-1
j_call: TRBJ1-3
cdr3_nt: TGCAGTGCTAACGCCCCGCTGTCAGACTCTGGAAACACCATATATTTT
cdr3_aa: CSANAPLSDSGNTIYF

d_call: .
clone_size: .
v_call: TRBV7-9
j_call: TRBJ2-7
cdr3_nt: TGTGCCAGCAGCTTAGGGGGGAAGGAGCAGTACTTC
cdr3_aa: CASSLGGKEQYF

d_call: TRBD1
clone_size: once
v_call: TRBV6-2/TRBV6-3
j_call: TRBJ2-7
cdr3_nt: TGTGCCAGCAGGCCAACCGGGACAGACCGAATAATAACCTACGAGCAGTACTTC
cdr3_aa: CASRPTGTDRIITYEQYF

d_call: .
clone_size: .
v_call: TRBV10-3
j_call: TRBJ2-7
cdr3_nt: TGTGCCATCAGTGAGGAGCAGGACGAGCAGTACTTC
cdr3_aa: CAISEEQDEQYF

d_call: .
clone_size: .
v_call: TRBV13
j_call: TRBJ2-1
cdr3_nt: TGTGCCAGCAGCCTCCCCCCGGGCTACAATGAGCAGTTCTTC
cdr3_aa: CASSLPPGYNEQFF

d_call: TRBD2
clone_size: .
v_call: TRBV20-1
j_call: TRBJ2-1
cdr3_nt: TGCAGTGCTAGAGAGCCTAGCGGATACAATGAGCAGTTCTTC
cdr3_aa: CSAREPSGYNEQFF

d_call: .
clone_size: .
v_call: TRBV6-2/TRBV6-3
j_call: TRBJ2-7
cdr3_nt: TGTGCCAGCACTTCCCGGCAGGGGAGCTCCTACGAGCAGTACTTC
cdr3_aa: CASTSRQGSSYEQYF

d_call: TRBD2
clone_size: .
v_call: TRBV7-9
j_call: TRBJ2-1
cdr3_nt: TGTGCCAGCAGCTTAGGCGGACTAGGGCAGTTCTTC
cdr3_aa: CASSLGGLGQFF

d_call: TRBD1
clone_size: .
v_call: TRBV7-9
j_call: TRBJ2-7
cdr3_nt: TGTGCCAGTGGAGACAGGGCCACCTCCTACGAGCAGTACTTC
cdr3_aa: CASGDRATSYEQYF

d_call: .
clone_size: .
v_call: TRBV5-4
j_call: TRBJ2-3
cdr3_nt: TGTGCCAGCAGCTTTAGCCAGGCCCGCACAGATACGCAGTATTTT
cdr3_aa: CASSFSQARTDTQYF

d_call: TRBD1
clone_size: .
v_call: TRBV12-3/TRBV12-4
j_call: TRBJ1-1
cdr3_nt: TGTGCCAGCAGTCCACCGGGGCCCAGGGGGGACACTGAAGCTTTCTTT
cdr3_aa: CASSPPGPRGDTEAFF

d_call: .
clone_size: .
v_call: TRBV6-5
j_call: TRBJ1-3
cdr3_nt: TGTGCCAGCAGTTACAAAGCTGGAAACACCATATATTTT
cdr3_aa: CASSYKAGNTIYF

d_call: .
clone_size: .
v_call: TRBV3-1
j_call: TRBJ2-2
cdr3_nt: TGTGCCAGCAGCGAGGGCCCGAACACCGGGGAGCTGTTTTTT
cdr3_aa: CASSEGPNTGELFF

d_call: .
clone_size: .
v_call: TRBV6-5
j_call: TRBJ2-5
cdr3_nt: TGTGCCAGCAGTTTTTTTTACGGGGGCGAAGAGACCCAGTACTTC
cdr3_aa: CASSFFYGGEETQYF

d_call: .
clone_size: .
v_call: TRBV19
j_call: TRBJ1-1
cdr3_nt: TGTGCCAGTAGTATAGTAAACGGGACCGGCACTGAAGCTTTCTTT
cdr3_aa: CASSIVNGTGTEAFF

d_call: TRBD2
clone_size: once
v_call: TRBV7-9
j_call: TRBJ2-3
cdr3_nt: TGTGCCAGCAGCCCATACGCGGGGGGGGCAGATACGCAGTATTTT
cdr3_aa: CASSPYAGGADTQYF